This paragraph reports one T cell receptor (beta chain). The record originates from a study of CD8+CD57+ T cells in acquired aplastic anemia. Study-wide context: Sorted CD4+ plus CD8+ cells gave DNA averaging 3.2 ug.

Per germline, CDR1 SGDLS and CDR2 YYNGEE. The V segment lost 0 bases and the J segment 7 bases; nucleotides outside the gene matches: 5. The CDR3 runs 14 residues. The template used for profiling TCR beta VDJ and CDR3 was genomic DNA. TCRdb redid the calling of the reads with MiXCR, one entry per CDR3 protein. The repertoire has about 42,000 distinct CDR3 sequences, approximately 67% of them found once; the top ten carry around a quarter. Sequencing was carried out using sorted CD4+, CD8+, or CD8+CD57+ T cells (not recorded which) from PBMCs. V and J are TRBV9 and TRBJ1-1, with 8 bases aligning to TRBD1. The sequence was obtained from a human donor in good health, serving as a control. The CDR3 nucleotides are TGTGCCAGCAGCGTAGGACCGACAGGGGTTGAAGCTTTCTTT. Its protein product is CASSVGPTGVEAFF.